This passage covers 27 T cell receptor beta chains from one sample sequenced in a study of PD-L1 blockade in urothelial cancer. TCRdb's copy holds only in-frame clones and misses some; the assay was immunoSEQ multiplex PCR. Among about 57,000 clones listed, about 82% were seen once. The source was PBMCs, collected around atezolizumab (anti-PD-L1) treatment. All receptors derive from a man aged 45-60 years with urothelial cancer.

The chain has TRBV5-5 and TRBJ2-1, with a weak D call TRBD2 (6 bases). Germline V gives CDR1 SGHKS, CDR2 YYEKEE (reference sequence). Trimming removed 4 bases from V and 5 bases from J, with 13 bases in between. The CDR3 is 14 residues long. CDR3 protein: CASSHTPSDNEQFF. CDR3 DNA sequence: TGTGCCAGCAGCCATACCCCTAGCGACAATGAGCAGTTCTTC.

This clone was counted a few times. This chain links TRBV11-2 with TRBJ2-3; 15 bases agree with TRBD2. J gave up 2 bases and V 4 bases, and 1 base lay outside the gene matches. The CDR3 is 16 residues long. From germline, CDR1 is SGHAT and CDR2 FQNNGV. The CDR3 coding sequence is TGTGCCAGCAGCTGGACTAGCGGGAGGGCCACAGATACGCAGTATTTT. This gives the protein CASSWTSGRATDTQYF.

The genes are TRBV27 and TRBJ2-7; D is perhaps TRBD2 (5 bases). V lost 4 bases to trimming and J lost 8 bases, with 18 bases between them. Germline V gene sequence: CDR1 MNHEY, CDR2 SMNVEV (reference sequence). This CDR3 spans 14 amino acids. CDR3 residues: CASSSGRSTTKQYF. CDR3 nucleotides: TGTGCCAGCAGTTCGGGAAGGAGTACTACGAAGCAGTACTTC.

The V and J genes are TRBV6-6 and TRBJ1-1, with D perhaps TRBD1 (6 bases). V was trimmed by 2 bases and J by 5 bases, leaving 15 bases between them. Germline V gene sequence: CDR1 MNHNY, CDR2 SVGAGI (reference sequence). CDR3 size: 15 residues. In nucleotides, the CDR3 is TGTGCCAGCAGTTACCCGCGGGGGCAGGGTACTGAAGCTTTCTTT. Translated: CASSYPRGQGTEAFF.

DNA of the CDR3: TGTGCCAGTAGCCCAGGGGCAATACCCCATTCACCCCTCCACTTT. Protein sequence: CASSPGAIPHSPLHF. V gene TRBV19 combines with J gene TRBJ1-6; D is possibly TRBD1 (6 bases). Germline CDR1 LNHDA, CDR2 SQIVND (reference sequence). V lost 6 bases, J lost 8 bases, and 17 bases lay in between. This CDR3 spans 15 amino acids.

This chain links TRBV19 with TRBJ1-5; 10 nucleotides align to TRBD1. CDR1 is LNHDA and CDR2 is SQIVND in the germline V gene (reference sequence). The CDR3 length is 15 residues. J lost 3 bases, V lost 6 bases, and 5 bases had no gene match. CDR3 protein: CASRATGGHNQPQHF. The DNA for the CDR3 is TGTGCCAGTAGGGCGACAGGGGGCCACAATCAGCCCCAGCATTTT.

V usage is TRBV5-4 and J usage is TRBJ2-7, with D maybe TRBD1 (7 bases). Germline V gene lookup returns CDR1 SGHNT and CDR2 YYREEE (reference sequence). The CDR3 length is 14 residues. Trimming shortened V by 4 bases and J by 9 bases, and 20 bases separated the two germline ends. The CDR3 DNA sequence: TGTGCCAGCAGCCAGGGGGACTCTAAATCAAGGCAGTACTTC. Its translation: CASSQGDSKSRQYF.

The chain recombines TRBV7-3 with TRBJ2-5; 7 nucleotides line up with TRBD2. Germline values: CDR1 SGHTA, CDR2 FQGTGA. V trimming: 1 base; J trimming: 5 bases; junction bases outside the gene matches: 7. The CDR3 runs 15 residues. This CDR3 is CASSLIGGRPETQYF. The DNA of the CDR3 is TGTGCCAGCAGCTTAATTGGCGGGAGACCGGAGACCCAGTACTTC. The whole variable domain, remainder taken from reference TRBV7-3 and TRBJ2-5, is GAGVSQTPSNKVTEKGKYVELRCDPISGHTALYWYRQSLGQGPEFLIYFQGTGAADDSGLPNDRFFAVRPEGSVSTLKIQRTERGDSAVYLCASSLIGGRPETQYFGPGTRLLVL.

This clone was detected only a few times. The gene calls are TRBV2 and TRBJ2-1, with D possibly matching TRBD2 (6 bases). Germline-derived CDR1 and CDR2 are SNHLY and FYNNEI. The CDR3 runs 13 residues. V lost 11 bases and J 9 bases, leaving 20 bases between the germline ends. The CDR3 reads CASRTTSSSEQFF. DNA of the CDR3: TGTGCCTCCCGAACGACTAGTTCATCTGAGCAGTTCTTC.

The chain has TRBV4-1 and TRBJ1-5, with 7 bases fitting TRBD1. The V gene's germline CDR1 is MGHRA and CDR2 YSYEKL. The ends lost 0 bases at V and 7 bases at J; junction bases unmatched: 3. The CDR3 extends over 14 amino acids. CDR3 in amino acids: CASSQETGRQPQHF. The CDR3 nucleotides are TGCGCCAGCAGCCAAGAGACAGGGCGGCAGCCCCAGCATTTT.

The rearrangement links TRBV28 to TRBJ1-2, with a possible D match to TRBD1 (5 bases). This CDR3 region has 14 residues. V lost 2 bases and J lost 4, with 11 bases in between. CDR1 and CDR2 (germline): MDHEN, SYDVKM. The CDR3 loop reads CASSLRTTGYGYTF. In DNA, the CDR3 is TGTGCCAGCAGTTTAAGGACAACCGGCTATGGCTACACCTTC.

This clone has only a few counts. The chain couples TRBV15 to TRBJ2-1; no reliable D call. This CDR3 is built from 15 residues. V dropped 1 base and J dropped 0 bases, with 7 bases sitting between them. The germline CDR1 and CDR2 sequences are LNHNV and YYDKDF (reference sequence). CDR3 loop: CATSRAASSYNEQFF. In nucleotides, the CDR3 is TGTGCCACCAGCAGAGCGGCTAGCTCCTACAATGAGCAGTTCTTC.

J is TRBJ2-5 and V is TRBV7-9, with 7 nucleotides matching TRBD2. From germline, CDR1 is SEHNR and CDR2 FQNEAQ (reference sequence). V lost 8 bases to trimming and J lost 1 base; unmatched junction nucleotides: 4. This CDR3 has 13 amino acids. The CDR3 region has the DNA TGTGCCAGCCGAGCGGGGAGCCAAGAGACCCAGTACTTC. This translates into CASRAGSQETQYF.

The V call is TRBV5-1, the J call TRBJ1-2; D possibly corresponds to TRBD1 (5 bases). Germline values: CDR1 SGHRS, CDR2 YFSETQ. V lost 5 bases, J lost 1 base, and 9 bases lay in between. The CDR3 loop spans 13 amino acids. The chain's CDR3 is CASRGDLNYGYTF. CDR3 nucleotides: TGCGCCAGCAGAGGGGATCTTAACTATGGCTACACCTTC.

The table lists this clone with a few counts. CDR3: CASSVGAGVREKLFF. The CDR3 nucleotides are TGTGCCAGCAGCGTAGGGGCAGGGGTGCGGGAAAAACTGTTTTTT. V and J are TRBV9 and TRBJ1-4; a possible D gene is TRBD1 (6 bases). The V gene's germline CDR1 is SGDLS and CDR2 YYNGEE. Trimming took 0 bases from V and 8 from J, leaving 14 bases between them. This CDR3 region has 15 residues.

CDR3 DNA: TGCAGCGTGGGCCCCCTAGCGGGCAACGAGCAGTACTTC. This codes for CSVGPLAGNEQYF. The chain uses TRBV29-1 and TRBJ2-7; TRBD2 aligns across 8 bases. Per germline, CDR1 SQVTM and CDR2 ANQGSEA. The CDR3 runs 13 residues. J was trimmed by 5 bases and V by 6 bases; bases with no gene match: 9.

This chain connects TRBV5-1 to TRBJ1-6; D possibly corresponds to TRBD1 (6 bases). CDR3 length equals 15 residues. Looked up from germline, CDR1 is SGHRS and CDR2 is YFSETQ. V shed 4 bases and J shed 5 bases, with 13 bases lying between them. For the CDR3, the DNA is TGCGCCAGCAGCCACCCCGGGGGGCATAATTCACCCCTCCACTTT. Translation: CASSHPGGHNSPLHF.

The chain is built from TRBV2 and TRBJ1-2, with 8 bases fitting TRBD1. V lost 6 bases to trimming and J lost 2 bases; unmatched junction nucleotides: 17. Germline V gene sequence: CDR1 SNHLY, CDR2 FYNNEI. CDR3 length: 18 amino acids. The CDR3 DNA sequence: TGTGCCAGCAGAGGACGGCAACAGGGACAGGAAAACAACTATGGCTACACCTTC. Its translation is CASRGRQQGQENNYGYTF.

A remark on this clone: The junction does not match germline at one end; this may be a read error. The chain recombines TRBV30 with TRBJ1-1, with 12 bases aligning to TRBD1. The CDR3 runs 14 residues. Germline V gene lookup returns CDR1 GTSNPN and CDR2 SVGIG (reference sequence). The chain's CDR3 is CAWSVGTGGSTGYF. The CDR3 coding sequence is TGTGCCTGGAGTGTAGGGACAGGGGGCTCCACGGGGTACTTT.

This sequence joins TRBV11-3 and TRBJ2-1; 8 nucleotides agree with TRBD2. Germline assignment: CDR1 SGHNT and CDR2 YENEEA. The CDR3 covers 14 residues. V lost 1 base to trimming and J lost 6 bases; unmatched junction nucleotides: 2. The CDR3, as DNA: TGTGCCAGCAGCTTAGCGGGAGGGGGCAATGAGCAGTTCTTC. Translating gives CASSLAGGGNEQFF.

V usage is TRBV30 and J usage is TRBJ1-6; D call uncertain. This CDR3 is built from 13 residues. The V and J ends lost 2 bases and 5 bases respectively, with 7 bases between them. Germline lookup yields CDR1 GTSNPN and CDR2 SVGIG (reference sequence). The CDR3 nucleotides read TGTGCCTGGAGTCGCCAGGATAATTCACCCCTCCACTTT. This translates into CAWSRQDNSPLHF.

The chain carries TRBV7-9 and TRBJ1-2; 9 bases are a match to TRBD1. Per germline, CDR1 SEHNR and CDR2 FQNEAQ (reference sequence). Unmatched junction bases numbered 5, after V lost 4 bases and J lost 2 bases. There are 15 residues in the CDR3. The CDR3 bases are TGTGCCAGCAGCTCGGGGGACAGGGAAAACTATGGCTACACCTTC. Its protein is CASSSGDRENYGYTF.

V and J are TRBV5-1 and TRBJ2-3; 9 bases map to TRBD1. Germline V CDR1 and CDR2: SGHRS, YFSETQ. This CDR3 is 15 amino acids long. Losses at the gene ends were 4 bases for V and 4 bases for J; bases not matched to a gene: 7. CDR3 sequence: CASSRDRDHADTQYF. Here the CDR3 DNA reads TGCGCCAGCAGCAGGGACAGGGATCATGCAGATACGCAGTATTTT.

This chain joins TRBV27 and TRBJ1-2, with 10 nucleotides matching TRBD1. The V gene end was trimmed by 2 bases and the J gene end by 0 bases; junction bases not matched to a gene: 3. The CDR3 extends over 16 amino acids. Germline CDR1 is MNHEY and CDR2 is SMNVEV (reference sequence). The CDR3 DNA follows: TGTGCCAGCAGTTTAAAAGGGACAGGGGCTAACTATGGCTACACCTTC. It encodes CASSLKGTGANYGYTF.

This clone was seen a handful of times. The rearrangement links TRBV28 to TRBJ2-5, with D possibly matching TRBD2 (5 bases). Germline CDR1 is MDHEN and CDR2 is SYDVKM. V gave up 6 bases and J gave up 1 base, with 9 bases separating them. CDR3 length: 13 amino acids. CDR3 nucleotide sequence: TGTGCCAGCAGGGGGAGCCCCCAAGAGACCCAGTACTTC. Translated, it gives CASRGSPQETQYF.

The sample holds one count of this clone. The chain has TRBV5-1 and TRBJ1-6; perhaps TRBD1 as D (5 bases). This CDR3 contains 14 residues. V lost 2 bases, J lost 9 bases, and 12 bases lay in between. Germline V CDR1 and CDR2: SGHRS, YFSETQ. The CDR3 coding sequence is TGCGCCAGCAGCTTAGGACAACCGAGTTCACCCCTCCACTTT. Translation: CASSLGQPSSPLHF.

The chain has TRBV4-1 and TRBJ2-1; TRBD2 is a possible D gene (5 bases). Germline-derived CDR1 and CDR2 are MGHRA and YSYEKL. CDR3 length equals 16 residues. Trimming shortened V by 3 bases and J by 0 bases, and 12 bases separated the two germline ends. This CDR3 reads CASSHLAASSYNEQFF. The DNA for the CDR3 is TGCGCCAGCAGCCACCTAGCAGCAAGCTCCTACAATGAGCAGTTCTTC.